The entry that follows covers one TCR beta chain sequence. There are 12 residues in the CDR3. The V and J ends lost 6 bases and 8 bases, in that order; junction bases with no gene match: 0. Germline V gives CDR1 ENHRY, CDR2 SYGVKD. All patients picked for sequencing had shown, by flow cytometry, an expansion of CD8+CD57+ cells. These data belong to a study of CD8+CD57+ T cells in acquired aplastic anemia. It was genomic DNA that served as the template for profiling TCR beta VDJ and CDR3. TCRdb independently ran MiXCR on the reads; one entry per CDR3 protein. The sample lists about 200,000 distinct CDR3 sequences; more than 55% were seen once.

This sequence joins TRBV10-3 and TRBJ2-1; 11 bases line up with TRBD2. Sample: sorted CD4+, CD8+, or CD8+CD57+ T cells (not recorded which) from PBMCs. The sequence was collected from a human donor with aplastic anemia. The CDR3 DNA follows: TGTGCCATCAGGACTAGCGGGGATGAGCAGTTCTTC. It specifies CAIRTSGDEQFF.